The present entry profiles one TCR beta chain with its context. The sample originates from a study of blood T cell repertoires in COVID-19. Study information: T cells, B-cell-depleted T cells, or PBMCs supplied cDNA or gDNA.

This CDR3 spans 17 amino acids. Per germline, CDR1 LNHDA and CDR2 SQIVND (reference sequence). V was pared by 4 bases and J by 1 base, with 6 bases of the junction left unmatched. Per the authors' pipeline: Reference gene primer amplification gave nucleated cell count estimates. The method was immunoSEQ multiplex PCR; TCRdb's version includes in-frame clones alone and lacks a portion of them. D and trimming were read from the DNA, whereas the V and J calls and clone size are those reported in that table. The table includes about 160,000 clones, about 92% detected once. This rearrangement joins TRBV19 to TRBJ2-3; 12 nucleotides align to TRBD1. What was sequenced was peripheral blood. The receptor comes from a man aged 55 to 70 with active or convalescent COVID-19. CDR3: CASSKGTGGTGTDTQYF. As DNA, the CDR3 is TGTGCCAGTAGTAAAGGGACAGGGGGCACGGGCACAGATACGCAGTATTTT.